This T cell receptor beta chain is from a study of T cell responses to AZD1222 COVID-19 vaccine. The study, taken as a whole, reports: Most donors were white British, females outnumbered males, and clonal diversity was possibly underestimated. Seropositive AZD1222 recipients at baseline numbered only five to seven. Spike-wide vaccine-associated CD4 TCRs dominated at 160-218 and 743-854.

This CDR3 is 15 amino acids long. Germline CDR1 MNHEY, CDR2 SVGAGI. Trimming removed 8 bases at V and 4 bases at J, with 20 bases between. To note about this clone: The antigen remains undetermined.

TCRdb's copy holds only in-frame clones and misses some; the assay was immunoSEQ multiplex PCR. The table records about 130,000 clones, around 93% of them present only once. This receptor was obtained from an adult who received the AZD1222 COVID-19 vaccine. The chain has TRBV6-5 and TRBJ1-2; D remains unclear. The sample here was peripheral blood, taken 28 days after the second AZD1222 dose. CDR3 in DNA: TGTGCCAGCTTTCTACTGGCTGGGCAGGTCTATGGCTACACCTTC. This sequence encodes CASFLLAGQVYGYTF.